The 29 T cell receptor beta chains reported below all come from one sample, sequenced in a study of blood T cell repertoires in COVID-19. The table came from immunoSEQ multiplex PCR; TCRdb's copy has only in-frame clones and leaves some out. The table records about 320,000 clones, roughly nine tenths of them present only once. Sequencing was performed on PBMCs or T cells enriched from blood (not recorded which). The origin of the receptors is a man in his fifties or sixties who had recovered from COVID-19.

The genes are TRBV29-1 and TRBJ1-3; perhaps TRBD1 as D (5 bases). Germline V gives CDR1 SQVTM, CDR2 ANQGSEA. The ends were cut back, 3 bases at V and 4 bases at J, with 7 bases in the middle. The CDR3 is 12 amino acids. CDR3 sequence reads: CSVERQGNTIYF. DNA of the CDR3: TGCAGCGTTGAGCGACAGGGAAACACCATATATTTT.

This chain links TRBV5-4 with TRBJ2-5; 10 bases are a match to TRBD1. The junction had 4 bases not matched to a gene; V was cut back by 0 bases and J by 2 bases. This CDR3 spans 16 amino acids. Germline assignment: CDR1 SGHNT and CDR2 YYREEE (reference sequence). For the CDR3, the DNA is TGTGCCAGCAGCTTGGGGGCGGGACAGGGGCAAGAGACCCAGTACTTC. This encodes CASSLGAGQGQETQYF.

The chain carries TRBV6-6 and TRBJ2-3; the match to TRBD1 covers 10 bases. CDR3 length: 18 amino acids. Germline CDR1 and CDR2: MNHNY and SVGAGI (reference sequence). The V segment lost 5 bases and the J segment 2 bases; nucleotides outside the gene matches: 13. Here the CDR3 reads CASSRDRDRGFDTDTQYF. The CDR3 DNA reads as TGTGCCAGCAGTCGCGACCGGGACAGGGGTTTCGACACAGATACGCAGTATTTT.

V is TRBV5-1 and J is TRBJ1-3, with D possibly TRBD1 on 5 matching bases. This CDR3 contains 17 residues. Germline V gives CDR1 SGHRS, CDR2 YFSETQ. Trimming removed 0 bases from V and 0 bases from J, with 13 bases in between. The CDR3 nucleotides are TGCGCCAGCAGCTTGGGGTCAGGGTCAATCTCTGGAAACACCATATATTTT. Translation gives CASSLGSGSISGNTIYF.

The chain employs TRBV2 and TRBJ1-2; tentative D call: TRBD1 (6 bases). The CDR3 is 12 residues long. Germline V gene lookup returns CDR1 SNHLY and CDR2 FYNNEI. Trimming left V 4 bases short and J 4 bases short, with 7 bases between. Written as DNA, the CDR3 is TGTGCCAGCAGTGGACAGGTCTATGGCTACACCTTC. Its translation is CASSGQVYGYTF.

V is TRBV27 and J is TRBJ2-2; 9 bases map to TRBD1. The J segment lost 7 bases and the V segment lost 4 bases, leaving 4 bases of the junction unmatched. This CDR3 has 14 amino acids. Germline CDR1 is MNHEY and CDR2 is SMNVEV (reference sequence). The CDR3 reads CASSSQGAFGELFF. As DNA, the CDR3 is TGTGCCAGCAGTTCACAGGGGGCTTTCGGGGAGCTGTTTTTT.

This clone was detected only a few times. This chain connects TRBV27 to TRBJ1-2, with D unclear. V lost 4 bases and J 8 bases, leaving 17 bases between the germline ends. CDR1 MNHEY and CDR2 SMNVEV come from the germline V gene (reference sequence). CDR3 size: 14 residues. The DNA of the CDR3 is TGTGCCAGCAGTTCCCGGGAGTTCCCCACGGGCTACACCTTC. Amino acids: CASSSREFPTGYTF.

This sequence joins TRBV7-2 and TRBJ2-3; no definite D call. V lost 6 bases, J lost 4 bases, and 11 bases lay in between. This CDR3 has 13 residues. CDR1 SGHTA and CDR2 FQGNSA come from the germline V gene. In DNA form, the CDR3 reads TGTGCCAGCAGTCCCGAGCCCCCAGATACGCAGTATTTT. Encoded protein: CASSPEPPDTQYF.

The CDR3 DNA sequence: TGTGCCTGGACTTCAGGGCCCCAAGAGACCCAGTACTTC. Protein product: CAWTSGPQETQYF. The chain links TRBV30 to TRBJ2-5, with D possibly TRBD1 on 5 matching bases. This CDR3 is 13 amino acids long. Germline V gives CDR1 GTSNPN, CDR2 SVGIG (reference sequence). V lost 4 bases, J lost 1 base, and 10 bases lay in between.

V is TRBV2 and J is TRBJ1-2; no firm D call. Germline V gene sequence: CDR1 SNHLY, CDR2 FYNNEI. Trimming left V 8 bases short and J 0 bases short, with 7 bases between. This CDR3 comprises 12 residues. The CDR3 DNA reads TGTGCCAGCCTGTCCGCTAACTATGGCTACACCTTC. This codes for CASLSANYGYTF.

J is TRBJ2-7 and V is TRBV6-5; tentative D call: TRBD1 (5 bases). V lost 2 bases, J lost 3 bases, and 14 bases lay in between. Germline CDR1 MNHEY, CDR2 SVGAGI. CDR3 size: 15 residues. CDR3: CASSYHQGKNYEQYF. The CDR3 region has the DNA TGTGCCAGCAGTTACCACCAGGGAAAAAACTACGAGCAGTACTTC.

This chain connects TRBV20-1 to TRBJ2-3, with D possibly TRBD2 on 6 matching bases. Trimming cost V 8 bases and J 6 bases, with 12 bases left between them. The germline V gene encodes CDR1 DFQATT and CDR2 SNEGSKA (reference sequence). The CDR3 consists of 11 residues. CDR3 in amino acids: CSYNRGDTQYF. The DNA of the CDR3 is TGCAGTTATAACCGGGGGGATACGCAGTATTTT.

This chain uses TRBV5-4 with TRBJ2-1; 8 nucleotides line up with TRBD1. CDR1 SGHNT and CDR2 YYREEE come from the germline V gene (reference sequence). V trimming: 4 bases; J trimming: 5 bases; junction bases outside the gene matches: 5. The CDR3 is made up of 14 amino acids. In DNA, the CDR3 is TGTGCCAGCAGCCCTAAGACAGGGGACAATGAGCAGTTCTTC. Its translation: CASSPKTGDNEQFF.

The table lists this clone with a few counts. The genes are TRBV7-8 and TRBJ1-5; 10 nucleotides agree with TRBD1. CDR1 is SGHVS, CDR2 FQNEAQ, per germline. V shed 5 bases, J shed 6 bases, and the junction held 7 bases outside the gene matches. The CDR3 consists of 15 residues. The chain's CDR3 is CASSRTGGNGQPQHF. For the CDR3, the DNA is TGTGCCAGCAGCCGGACAGGGGGAAACGGTCAGCCCCAGCATTTT.

This CDR3 reads CASSQAFLGGSSYEQYF. CDR3 in DNA: TGCGCCAGCAGCCAAGCCTTCTTGGGGGGGAGCTCCTACGAGCAGTACTTC. The V and J genes are TRBV4-1 and TRBJ2-7; 7 nucleotides line up with TRBD2. Trimming took 1 base from V and 0 from J; bases not matched to a gene: 9. Germline CDR1 reads MGHRA; CDR2 reads YSYEKL. The CDR3 has 17 residues.

This chain uses TRBV7-8 with TRBJ2-1; 14 bases line up with TRBD2. Losses at the gene ends were 4 bases for V and 6 bases for J; bases not matched to a gene: 20. Looked up from germline, CDR1 is SGHVS and CDR2 is FQNEAQ. CDR3 length equals 21 residues. This CDR3 reads CASSSPYGLAGGPLGSNEQFF. The DNA of the CDR3 is TGTGCCAGCAGCTCGCCCTATGGACTAGCGGGAGGCCCCTTAGGGAGCAATGAGCAGTTCTTC.

This clone has just a few counts. This chain uses TRBV10-2 with TRBJ2-5, with a possible D match to TRBD2 (5 bases). CDR1 and CDR2 from the germline V gene are WSHSY and SAAADI. V lost 6 bases to trimming and J lost 2 bases, with 19 bases between them. CDR3 length equals 16 residues. The CDR3 is CASRGYSLGSQETQYF. The DNA for the CDR3 is TGCGCCAGCAGGGGTTACTCACTAGGGTCTCAAGAGACCCAGTACTTC.

The chain combines TRBV4-1 with TRBJ2-2; D possibly corresponds to TRBD2 (5 bases). CDR1 and CDR2 from the germline V gene are MGHRA and YSYEKL. Deletions cut 0 bases from V and 11 bases from J, with 10 bases between. The length of the CDR3 is 13 residues. CDR3 coding DNA: TGCGCCAGCAGCCAAGATAAGCCGGGAGAGCTGTTTTTT. Residues: CASSQDKPGELFF.

The chain has TRBV9 and TRBJ2-3, with 9 bases matching TRBD2. Losses at the gene ends were 0 bases for V and 1 base for J; bases not matched to a gene: 9. Germline assignment: CDR1 SGDLS and CDR2 YYNGEE. This CDR3 comprises 18 residues. CDR3 sequence (DNA): TGTGCCAGCAGCGTAGGCCCCGGGGTAGCGGGAGGCACAGATACGCAGTATTTT. Translation: CASSVGPGVAGGTDTQYF.

The chain couples TRBV10-3 to TRBJ2-3, with 7 nucleotides matching TRBD2. The germline V gene has CDR1 ENHRY and CDR2 SYGVKD. Trimming took 8 bases from V and 4 from J; bases not matched to a gene: 9. This CDR3 is 14 amino acids long. CDR3 DNA sequence: TGTGCCATCGCTTGGCGGGAGCTTGCAGATACGCAGTATTTT. Translation gives CAIAWRELADTQYF.

This chain connects TRBV6-5 to TRBJ1-4; 9 bases match TRBD1. Germline values: CDR1 MNHEY, CDR2 SVGAGI. CDR3 length equals 13 residues. J lost 11 bases, V lost 6 bases, and 7 bases had no gene match. The chain's CDR3 is CASSQDRGWKLFF. The CDR3 nucleotides read TGTGCCAGCAGCCAAGACAGGGGGTGGAAACTGTTTTTT.

This clone was seen once. J is TRBJ1-3 and V is TRBV3-1 (or the pseudogene TRBV3-2); TRBD1 aligns across 8 bases. The length of the CDR3 is 15 residues. Looked up from germline, CDR1 is LGHDT and CDR2 is YNNKEL (reference sequence). J was trimmed by 1 base and V by 6 bases; bases with no gene match: 5. CDR3: CASSRRTGSGNTIYF. DNA of the CDR3: TGTGCCAGCAGTCGCAGGACAGGGTCTGGAAACACCATATATTTT.

A note on this clone: Other nucleotide sequences in the sample specify the same CDR3. The chain is built from TRBV29-1 and TRBJ1-3; D ambiguous. V was cut by 3 bases and J by 4 bases, with 7 bases left in between. Germline V gene data show CDR1 as SQVTM and CDR2 as ANQGSEA. This CDR3 is 12 amino acids long. CDR3 amino acids: CSVDSEGNTIYF. In nucleotides, the CDR3 is TGCAGCGTTGACTCTGAGGGAAACACCATATATTTT.

V is TRBV30 and J is TRBJ2-6; 7 nucleotides align to TRBD1. The CDR3 consists of 14 residues. Germline lookup yields CDR1 GTSNPN and CDR2 SVGIG (reference sequence). With V trimmed by 5 bases and J by 2 bases, 3 bases remained unmatched. The CDR3 loop is CAWDRAAGANVLTF. CDR3 bases: TGTGCCTGGGACAGGGCAGCTGGGGCCAACGTCCTGACTTTC.

This rearrangement joins TRBV5-1 to TRBJ2-2, with TRBD2 matching 9 bases. V lost 0 bases, J lost 4 bases, and 4 bases stayed unmatched. Germline V lookup: CDR1 SGHRS, CDR2 YFSETQ. CDR3 length: 16 residues. The CDR3 loop reads CASSLGASGTTGELFF. The CDR3 DNA reads as TGCGCCAGCAGCTTGGGGGCTAGCGGGACCACCGGGGAGCTGTTTTTT.

The gene calls are TRBV29-1 and TRBJ2-3; D is perhaps TRBD1 (5 bases). Trimming removed 5 bases at V and 3 bases at J, with 15 bases between. The CDR3 runs to 14 residues. Germline values: CDR1 SQVTM, CDR2 ANQGSEA. The CDR3 DNA follows: TGCAGCGTTAGGGGTCGGGTTTCAACAGATACGCAGTATTTT. This codes for CSVRGRVSTDTQYF.

The gene calls are TRBV2 and TRBJ2-3; unclear D gene. The CDR3 has 14 amino acids. V was shortened by 6 bases and J by 4 bases, with 14 bases between the two germline ends. CDR1 and CDR2 from the germline V gene are SNHLY and FYNNEI. The DNA for the CDR3 is TGTGCCAGCAGCGCAGGATCAACCGCAGATACGCAGTATTTT. It codes for CASSAGSTADTQYF.

This chain joins TRBV7-6 and TRBJ1-3, with TRBD1 matching 8 bases. With 1 base clipped from V and 4 bases from J, the junction kept 6 bases outside the gene matches. Germline V gene sequence: CDR1 SGHVS, CDR2 FNYEAQ. This CDR3 region has 16 residues. In nucleotides, the CDR3 is TGTGCCAGCAGCTTAGAGGAGAGGGACAGGGGAAACACCATATATTTT. Residues: CASSLEERDRGNTIYF. Full variable domain (missing parts from reference TRBV7-6 and TRBJ1-3): GAGVSQSPRYKVTKRGQDVALRCDPISGHVSLYWYRQALGQGPEFLTYFNYEAQQDKSGLPNDRFSAERPEGSISTLTIQRTEQRDSAMYRCASSLEERDRGNTIYFGEGSWLTVV.

This chain links TRBV6-1 with TRBJ2-7; 10 positions match TRBD2. J gave up 5 bases and V 5 bases, and 6 bases lay outside the gene matches. CDR3 size: 14 residues. Germline V gives CDR1 MNHNS, CDR2 SASEGT. Here the CDR3 DNA reads TGTGCCAGCAGTTTGGGACTAGCGAAGAACGAGCAGTACTTC. Amino acids: CASSLGLAKNEQYF.